Presented here are 7 T cell receptor beta chains from one specimen sequenced in a study of CD8 T cells in Susac syndrome. The RNA, roughly 0.45 to 1 ug, was put through reverse transcription using random hexamers. TCRdb reprocessed the immunoSEQ multiplex PCR reads with MiXCR, giving one entry per CDR3 protein. The sample includes hundreds of thousands of distinct CDR3 sequences, almost 97% of them seen just once. Input material: CD4+ T cells from PBMCs. The receptors shown here come from a human donor with Susac syndrome.

J is TRBJ2-2 and V is TRBV5-4; no definite D call. V was shortened by 1 base and J by 0 bases, with 7 bases between the two germline ends. Germline assignment: CDR1 SGHNT and CDR2 YYREEE (reference sequence). This CDR3 region has 15 residues. CDR3 DNA sequence: TGTGCCAGCAGCTTGATCCGAGCGAACACCGGGGAGCTGTTTTTT. Translated: CASSLIRANTGELFF.

The chain couples TRBV3-1 to TRBJ2-5, with no clear D. CDR1 is LGHDT, CDR2 YNNKEL, per germline (reference sequence). V lost 2 bases to trimming and J lost 4 bases, with 20 bases between them. The CDR3 length is 17 residues. The CDR3 coding sequence is TGTGCCAGCAGCCAACACCTACCTCGGGCCTTGGGAGAGACCCAGTACTTC. This codes for CASSQHLPRALGETQYF.

This clonotype has just one count. The V gene is TRBV14, the J gene TRBJ1-2; D gene ambiguous. This CDR3 contains 13 residues. The V gene's germline CDR1 is SGHDN and CDR2 FVKESK. V was pared by 8 bases and J by 3 bases, with 13 bases between. The CDR3 here is CASRASSHYGYTF. CDR3 DNA sequence: TGTGCCAGCCGGGCATCGTCACACTATGGCTACACCTTC.

V and J are TRBV12-3 or TRBV12-4 and TRBJ1-1; 8 bases agree with TRBD1. The CDR3 sequence is 13 residues long. V lost 6 bases and J lost 7; bases outside the gene matches: 7. The CDR3 DNA sequence: TGTGCCAGCAGCCTAACAGGGGGTGGTGAAGCTTTCTTT. Its protein is CASSLTGGGEAFF.

This chain links TRBV5-1 with TRBJ2-2; a weak D match, TRBD2 (6 bases). The CDR3 is 14 amino acids. V lost 2 bases to trimming and J lost 6 bases, with 11 bases between them. Germline V gene lookup returns CDR1 SGHRS and CDR2 YFSETQ. This CDR3 reads CASSFGGMPGELFF. The CDR3 coding sequence is TGCGCCAGCAGCTTTGGAGGGATGCCCGGGGAGCTGTTTTTT.

This chain links TRBV29-1 with TRBJ1-1, with a possible D match to TRBD1 (6 bases). This CDR3 spans 13 amino acids. V was pared by 4 bases and J by 0 bases, with 9 bases between. Germline CDR1 is SQVTM and CDR2 is ANQGSEA. The DNA for the CDR3 is TGCAGCGTTGGGGGGGCTTTGAACACTGAAGCTTTCTTT. Encoded protein: CSVGGALNTEAFF.

The table lists this clonotype with a count of one. The chain joins TRBV20-1 to TRBJ1-2; TRBD1 aligns across 9 bases. The CDR3 consists of 19 residues. V gave up 3 bases and J gave up 3 bases; unmatched junction bases: 20. Germline-derived CDR1 and CDR2 are DFQATT and SNEGSKA (reference sequence). The CDR3 spells CSASTLPGTGYGFDYGYTF. DNA for the CDR3: TGCAGTGCTAGTACGCTCCCCGGGACAGGGTATGGATTTGACTATGGCTACACCTTC.